This T cell receptor beta chain was obtained from a study of cytomegalovirus exposure and HLA in healthy donors. For the study at large: Approximately 180 million T cells yielded approximately 100 million unique TCR beta sequences, as an earlier analysis found. General study findings and limits: TCR beta V segments were, for the most part, productive about 87% or about 30% of the time in an earlier analysis. TCR association rates varied by HLA locus in a later analysis, with DRB1 highest and HLA-C lowest. Per a later analysis, HLA-associated TCR beta chains showed more clonal expansion than other, equally common TCR beta chains.

For this clone: The antigen is undetermined.

It was with 60 Vbeta and 13 Jbeta primers that the PCR ran. Measured with immunoSEQ multiplex PCR; TCRdb has only the in-frame clones, and not every one. This table has 180,000 or so clones, 80% to 85% appearing once. Trimming removed 10 bases at V and 4 bases at J, with 19 bases between. Germline CDR1 and CDR2: SEHNR and FQNEAQ (reference sequence). The CDR3 covers 14 residues. This clonotype was sampled from a woman in her fifties or sixties in good health and CMV-seropositive. Source material: PBMCs. The rearrangement uses TRBV7-9 and TRBJ1-1; D is undetermined. CDR3 protein: CAIRREEDFTEAFF. The CDR3 DNA sequence: TGTGCCATCCGGAGGGAGGAGGATTTCACTGAAGCTTTCTTT.